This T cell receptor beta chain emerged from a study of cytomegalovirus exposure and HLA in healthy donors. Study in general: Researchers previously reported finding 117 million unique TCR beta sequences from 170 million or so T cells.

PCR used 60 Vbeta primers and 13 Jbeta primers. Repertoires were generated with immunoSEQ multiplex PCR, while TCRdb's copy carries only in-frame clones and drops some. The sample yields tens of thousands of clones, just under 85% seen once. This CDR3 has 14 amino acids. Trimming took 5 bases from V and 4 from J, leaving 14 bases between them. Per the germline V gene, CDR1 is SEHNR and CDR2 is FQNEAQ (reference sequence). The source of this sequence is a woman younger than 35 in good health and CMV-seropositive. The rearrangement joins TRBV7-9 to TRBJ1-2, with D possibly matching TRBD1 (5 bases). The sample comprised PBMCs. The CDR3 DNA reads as TGTGCCAGCAGCCTGGGCAGGGAGGCCTATGGCTACACCTTC. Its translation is CASSLGREAYGYTF.